Shown below are 21 T cell receptor beta chains from a single sample sequenced in a study of cytomegalovirus exposure and HLA in healthy donors. The data were produced by immunoSEQ multiplex PCR, yet TCRdb's version contains in-frame clones alone and is incomplete. The repertoire includes under 250,000 clones, roughly 87% of them detected once, and around 12% sits in the top ten. The sequenced sample was PBMCs. The source of these receptors is a man aged 18-30 years in good health and CMV-seropositive.

The chain couples TRBV5-1 to TRBJ1-3, with TRBD1 matching over 8 bases. V lost 4 bases to trimming and J lost 1 base; unmatched junction nucleotides: 4. The CDR3 extends over 15 amino acids. CDR1 is SGHRS, CDR2 YFSETQ, per germline. This CDR3 is CASSVDRGSGNTIYF. DNA for the CDR3: TGCGCCAGCAGCGTAGACAGGGGATCTGGAAACACCATATATTTT. Using reference TRBV5-1 and TRBJ1-3 for the parts outside the CDR3, the full variable domain is KAGVTQTPRYLIKTRGQQVTLSCSPISGHRSVSWYQQTPGQGLQFLFEYFSETQRNKGNFPGRFSGRQFSNSRSEMNVSTLELGDSALYLCASSVDRGSGNTIYFGEGSWLTVV.

J is TRBJ1-5 and V is TRBV2; D gene ambiguous. Germline lookup yields CDR1 SNHLY and CDR2 FYNNEI. Deletions cut 8 bases from V and 0 bases from J, with 8 bases between. This CDR3 is 13 amino acids long. CDR3 DNA sequence: TGTGCCAGCCATGGGGATAGCAATCAGCCCCAGCATTTT. It encodes CASHGDSNQPQHF.

This chain joins TRBV27 and TRBJ2-7, with D perhaps assigned TRBD1 or TRBD2 (5 bases each). Germline CDR1 is MNHEY and CDR2 is SMNVEV (reference sequence). V lost 5 bases and J 2 bases, leaving 25 bases between the germline ends. This CDR3 region has 18 residues. In DNA form, the CDR3 reads TGTGCCAGCAGTCCCTTTGCCCCACTAGAGGGGAGTCCCTACGAGCAGTACTTC. This codes for CASSPFAPLEGSPYEQYF.

The chain has TRBV29-1 and TRBJ1-2; D unclear. This CDR3 contains 12 residues. Between the trimmed V and J ends, which lost 2 bases and 2 bases, there was a span of 6 bases. From germline, CDR1 is SQVTM and CDR2 ANQGSEA. The CDR3 sequence: CSVESQNYGYTF. The CDR3 DNA reads as TGCAGCGTTGAATCCCAGAACTATGGCTACACCTTC.

CDR3 bases: TGTGCCAGCAGGGACCCCCAACATACGAGGGGCTACACCTTC. Translated, it gives CASRDPQHTRGYTF. The rearrangement links TRBV27 to TRBJ1-2; no clear D. V gave up 6 bases and J gave up 8 bases, with 19 bases separating them. The germline V gene encodes CDR1 MNHEY and CDR2 SMNVEV (reference sequence). CDR3 length: 14 residues.

This chain uses TRBV7-2 with TRBJ1-5, with TRBD1 matching 9 bases. Germline V gene data show CDR1 as SGHTA and CDR2 as FQGNSA. J lost 5 bases, V lost 4 bases, and 3 bases had no gene match. The CDR3 consists of 14 residues. The CDR3 nucleotides read TGTGCCAGCAGCTCAAGACAGGGGGATCAGCCCCAGCATTTT. It translates to CASSSRQGDQPQHF.

The rearrangement uses TRBV12-5 and TRBJ1-2; 7 bases agree with TRBD1. CDR3 length: 15 amino acids. Trimming cost V 5 bases and J 4 bases; bases outside gene matches: 10. CDR1 LGHNT and CDR2 FRNRAP come from the germline V gene. The CDR3, as DNA: TGTGCTAGTGGTGGACAGGAACGAACCTCCTATGGCTACACCTTC. Protein sequence: CASGGQERTSYGYTF. Drawing the rest from reference TRBV12-5 and TRBJ1-2, the complete variable domain is DARVTQTPRHKVTEMGQEVTMRCQPILGHNTVFWYRQTMMQGLELLAYFRNRAPLDDSGMPKDRFSAEMPDATLATLKIQPSEPRDSAVYFCASGGQERTSYGYTFGSGTRLTVV.

The chain carries TRBV7-9 and TRBJ1-2; 7 bases align to TRBD1. Unmatched junction bases numbered 5, after V lost 4 bases and J lost 6 bases. The CDR3 runs 13 residues. Germline lookup yields CDR1 SEHNR and CDR2 FQNEAQ (reference sequence). The CDR3 here is CASSSLTGDGYTF. CDR3 coding DNA: TGTGCCAGCAGCTCTCTTACAGGGGATGGCTACACCTTC.

This clone has a single count. V and J are TRBV25-1 and TRBJ2-7; no clear D. The CDR3 spans 12 residues. Germline V gene data show CDR1 as MGHDK and CDR2 as SYGVNS. V dropped 3 bases and J dropped 4 bases, with 7 bases sitting between them. The CDR3 spells CASSEIGYEQYF. CDR3 DNA sequence: TGTGCCAGCAGTGAGATAGGTTACGAGCAGTACTTC.

The V call is TRBV2, the J call TRBJ1-2; the match to TRBD1 covers 12 bases. V lost 7 bases and J lost 3; bases outside the gene matches: 9. Germline CDR1 is SNHLY and CDR2 is FYNNEI. This CDR3 has 16 amino acids. DNA for the CDR3: TGTGCCAGCATGAAGGGACAGGGGGCGCGAGACTATGGCTACACCTTC. Translation gives CASMKGQGARDYGYTF.

The gene calls are TRBV5-1 and TRBJ2-7, with 9 bases lining up with TRBD1. This CDR3 has 13 amino acids. Unmatched junction bases numbered 4, after V lost 4 bases and J lost 5 bases. The germline gives CDR1 SGHRS, CDR2 YFSETQ. Written as DNA, the CDR3 is TGCGCCAGCAGCAGACAGGGGGACGACGAGCAGTACTTC. As protein: CASSRQGDDEQYF.

J is TRBJ2-7 and V is TRBV28; TRBD2 matches at 11 bases. The CDR3 spans 14 residues. With 3 bases clipped from V and 4 bases from J, the junction kept 2 bases outside the gene matches. Germline V gene sequence: CDR1 MDHEN, CDR2 SYDVKM. The CDR3 reads CASSFLAGGYEQYF. As DNA, the CDR3 is TGTGCCAGCAGTTTTCTAGCGGGAGGATACGAGCAGTACTTC. Full variable domain (outside the CDR3, taken from reference TRBV28 and TRBJ2-7): DVKVTQSSRYLVKRTGEKVFLECVQDMDHENMFWYRQDPGLGLRLIYFSYDVKMKEKGDIPEGYSVSREKKERFSLILESASTNQTSMYLCASSFLAGGYEQYFGPGTRLTVT.

The chain is built from TRBV25-1 and TRBJ2-5; either TRBD1 or TRBD2 may supply D (5 bases each). V was clipped by 4 bases and J by 1 base, with 13 bases between them. The CDR3 covers 15 residues. Germline V gives CDR1 MGHDK, CDR2 SYGVNS. The CDR3 protein is CASSAGEGVQETQYF. The CDR3 DNA is TGTGCCAGCAGTGCCGGGGAAGGGGTCCAAGAGACCCAGTACTTC.

The gene calls are TRBV2 and TRBJ2-3, with D uncertain. Germline V CDR1 and CDR2: SNHLY, FYNNEI. This CDR3 has 12 amino acids. The V and J ends lost 4 bases and 8 bases respectively, with 10 bases between them. CDR3 coding DNA: TGTGCCAGCAGTGGAATAGCTGGTACGCAGTATTTT. Encoded protein: CASSGIAGTQYF.

The chain carries TRBV5-1 and TRBJ1-2, with 9 bases lining up with TRBD1. Germline V gives CDR1 SGHRS, CDR2 YFSETQ. V lost 4 bases and J lost 1; bases outside the gene matches: 8. The CDR3 contains 16 residues. CDR3 sequence reads: CASSPQGQGVNYGYTF. CDR3 nucleotide sequence: TGCGCCAGCAGCCCACAGGGACAGGGCGTTAACTATGGCTACACCTTC. The full variable domain, rest sourced from reference TRBV5-1 and TRBJ1-2, is KAGVTQTPRYLIKTRGQQVTLSCSPISGHRSVSWYQQTPGQGLQFLFEYFSETQRNKGNFPGRFSGRQFSNSRSEMNVSTLELGDSALYLCASSPQGQGVNYGYTFGSGTRLTVV.

V usage is TRBV5-1 and J usage is TRBJ2-3; D is undetermined. V gave up 4 bases and J gave up 2 bases, with 20 bases separating them. CDR3 size: 17 residues. Per germline, CDR1 SGHRS and CDR2 YFSETQ. This CDR3 is CASSTDPSPALTDTQYF. The CDR3 region has the DNA TGCGCCAGCAGCACCGACCCGAGTCCGGCCCTCACAGATACGCAGTATTTT.

The J gene is TRBJ2-1, the V gene TRBV5-4; D unresolved. In germline, CDR1 is SGHNT, CDR2 YYREEE (reference sequence). Trimming took off 0 bases at V and 7 bases at J, with 2 bases between the two ends. The CDR3 spans 11 residues. The CDR3 loop reads CASSLGNEQFF. The CDR3 coding sequence is TGTGCCAGCAGCTTGGGGAATGAGCAGTTCTTC.

V usage is TRBV7-6 and J usage is TRBJ2-2; weak D call: TRBD1 (6 bases). Trimming pared 3 bases from V and 2 bases from J, leaving 10 bases between. Germline CDR1 reads SGHVS; CDR2 reads FNYEAQ. This CDR3 has 15 amino acids. The CDR3 spells CASSFLQGNTGELFF. CDR3 DNA: TGTGCCAGCAGCTTCCTACAGGGAAACACCGGGGAGCTGTTTTTT.

The gene calls are TRBV20-1 and TRBJ2-1; possible D gene TRBD2, 5 bases. CDR1 and CDR2 (germline): DFQATT, SNEGSKA (reference sequence). V was cut by 3 bases and J by 9 bases, with 6 bases left in between. CDR3 size: 10 residues. The DNA for the CDR3 is TGCAGTGCTAGCGGGATTGAGCAGTTCTTC. It is translated as CSASGIEQFF.

In this sample, this clone turned up a few times. This chain links TRBV7-9 with TRBJ2-7, with TRBD1 matching over 8 bases. CDR1 and CDR2 (germline): SEHNR, FQNEAQ (reference sequence). CDR3 size: 14 residues. V shed 5 bases, J shed 5 bases, and the junction held 8 bases outside the gene matches. The chain's CDR3 is CASSLLQGADEQYF. The CDR3 coding sequence is TGTGCCAGCAGCCTACTCCAGGGGGCGGACGAGCAGTACTTC.

V gene TRBV28 combines with J gene TRBJ2-2, with D unresolved. The germline gives CDR1 MDHEN, CDR2 SYDVKM. This CDR3 region has 18 residues. V lost 4 bases and J 0 bases, leaving 18 bases between the germline ends. The CDR3 region has the DNA TGTGCCAGCAGTTCTCATCTGCAGGAAAGCGCGAACACCGGGGAGCTGTTTTTT. Translation: CASSSHLQESANTGELFF.